The rows below give T cell receptor beta chains drawn from one sample of a study of blood T cell repertoires in COVID-19. Sequenced by immunoSEQ multiplex PCR; TCRdb stores in-frame clones only, minus some. The repertoire includes about 380,000 clones, 85% to 90% of them detected once, and approximately 1.2% sits in the top ten. Sample: PBMCs or T cells enriched from blood (not recorded which). These receptors all stem from a woman between 18 and 29 years old who had recovered from COVID-19. The CDR3 runs from the conserved cysteine through the conserved F or W. A D gene is named only where the DNA matches it firmly. Clone size is shown for a subset of rows, as once, few, many or a class of expanded clone.

D gene,J gene,clone size,V gene,CDR3 protein,CDR3 DNA
TRBD1,TRBJ1-4,.,TRBV5-1,CASSPTDRGYANEKLFF,TGCGCCAGCAGCCCTACAGACAGGGGTTACGCTAATGAAAAACTGTTTTTT
TRBD1,TRBJ1-6,.,TRBV28,CASSSRTGYNSPLHF,TGTGCCAGCAGTTCCCGGACAGGGTATAATTCACCCCTCCACTTT
TRBD1,TRBJ2-2,.,TRBV30,CAWSTGDVGELFF,TGTGCCTGGAGCACAGGGGATGTTGGGGAGCTGTTTTTT
.,TRBJ1-5,few,TRBV2,CASSWGPGLVQPQHF,TGTGCCAGCAGCTGGGGGCCAGGTCTTGTACAGCCCCAGCATTTT
.,TRBJ2-4,.,TRBV12-3/TRBV12-4,CASSLGSNIQYF,TGTGCCAGCAGTTTGGGGAGCAACATTCAGTACTTC
TRBD2,TRBJ2-1,.,TRBV24-1,CATSGLAGGRYNEQFF,TGTGCCACCAGTGGGCTAGCGGGGGGGCGTTACAATGAGCAGTTCTTC
TRBD1,TRBJ1-1,once,TRBV7-8,CASSLDRGYTEAFF,TGTGCCAGCAGCTTGGACAGGGGCTACACTGAAGCTTTCTTT
.,TRBJ1-6,.,TRBV11-2,CASRPGAWSSYNSPLHF,TGTGCCAGCAGACCAGGGGCTTGGAGCTCCTATAATTCACCCCTCCACTTT
.,TRBJ1-2,.,TRBV24-1,CATSTGDYGYTF,TGTGCCACTAGCACGGGGGACTATGGCTACACCTTC
.,TRBJ2-5,.,TRBV7-2,CASSLAWGAETQYF,TGTGCCAGCAGCTTAGCATGGGGAGCTGAGACCCAGTACTTC
.,TRBJ1-5,few,TRBV25-1,CASSEKQGDQPQHF,TGTGCCAGCAGTGAAAAACAGGGAGATCAGCCCCAGCATTTT
.,TRBJ1-5,.,TRBV12-3/TRBV12-4,CASSSGWNQPQHF,TGTGCCAGCAGTTCCGGTTGGAATCAGCCCCAGCATTTT
.,TRBJ1-2,few,TRBV20-1,CSATVSYGYTF,TGCAGTGCTACTGTTTCCTATGGCTACACCTTC
.,TRBJ2-1,.,TRBV9,CASSFRLGPYNEQFF,TGTGCCAGCAGCTTTCGACTAGGGCCCTACAATGAGCAGTTCTTC
.,TRBJ2-3,.,TRBV4-2,CASSTRRADTQYF,TGTGCCAGCAGCACCCGAAGAGCGGATACGCAGTATTTT
TRBD1,TRBJ2-7,few,TRBV29-1,CSVAGGEGYEQYF,TGCAGCGTTGCAGGGGGCGAGGGCTACGAGCAGTACTTC
TRBD1,TRBJ2-5,.,TRBV4-2,CASSQVGQGAGETQYF,TGTGCCAGCAGCCAAGTTGGGCAGGGGGCGGGTGAGACCCAGTACTTC
TRBD1,TRBJ2-5,once,TRBV7-9,CASSPLTGMKETQYF,TGTGCCAGCAGTCCTCTGACAGGGATGAAAGAGACCCAGTACTTC
.,TRBJ1-2,.,TRBV5-5,CASSLEGHDYGYTF,TGTGCCAGCAGCTTGGAGGGACACGACTATGGCTACACCTTC
.,TRBJ1-5,.,TRBV7-2,CASSPRGDLNQPQHF,TGTGCCAGCAGCCCTCGGGGGGACCTCAATCAGCCCCAGCATTTT
.,TRBJ1-2,.,TRBV5-1,CASSYDTLYGYTF,TGCGCCAGCAGCTACGACACTCTCTATGGCTACACCTTC
TRBD1,TRBJ1-1,.,TRBV27,CVAGGEQVEAFF,TGTGTAGCAGGGGGTGAACAGGTTGAAGCTTTCTTT
TRBD1,TRBJ2-5,once,TRBV5-1,CASSSAGTGGETQYF,TGCGCCAGCAGTTCAGCCGGGACAGGGGGAGAGACCCAGTACTTC
.,TRBJ1-4,.,TRBV15,CATSRGWGGEKLFF,TGTGCCACCAGCAGAGGGTGGGGGGGCGAAAAACTGTTTTTT
.,TRBJ2-7,.,TRBV7-2,CASSMAGEQYF,TGTGCCAGCAGCATGGCAGGGGAGCAGTACTTC
TRBD1,TRBJ1-2,.,TRBV7-2,CASSQGQGLLYGYTF,TGTGCCAGCAGCCAGGGACAGGGATTATTGTATGGCTACACCTTC
.,TRBJ1-1,.,TRBV9,CASSPLQRGTEAFF,TGTGCCAGCAGCCCTCTTCAAAGGGGCACTGAAGCTTTCTTT
TRBD2,TRBJ2-1,.,TRBV7-9,CASSSGLAGRPSSYNEQFF,TGTGCCAGCAGCTCCGGACTAGCGGGGCGCCCGAGCTCCTACAATGAGCAGTTCTTC
TRBD1,TRBJ1-4,once,TRBV5-1,CASSVAGTGGEKLFF,TGCGCCAGCAGCGTTGCCGGGACAGGGGGCGAAAAACTGTTTTTT
.,TRBJ1-1,once,TRBV3-1/TRBV3-2,CASSQGPLVNTEAFF,TGTGCCAGCAGCCAGGGGCCCCTAGTTAACACTGAAGCTTTCTTT
TRBD1,TRBJ2-7,.,TRBV7-6,CASSFPGGPGDEQYF,TGTGCCAGCAGCTTCCCAGGGGGACCGGGTGACGAGCAGTACTTC
.,TRBJ2-5,.,TRBV9,CASSVEGGGGVKTQYF,TGTGCCAGCAGCGTAGAAGGTGGAGGGGGGGTAAAGACCCAGTACTTC